This TCR beta chain came from a study of cytomegalovirus exposure and HLA in healthy donors. Concerning this clone itself: Its antigen is undetermined.

Overall study findings and caveats: A later analysis reportedly identified an Asian-associated ancestry cluster as carrying fewer N-insertions than the roughly 670-donor mean.

Per germline, CDR1 MNHNS and CDR2 SASEGT. The CDR3 is 14 amino acids. V was pared by 4 bases and J by 9 bases, with 9 bases of the junction left unmatched. PCR primers comprised 60 Vbeta and 13 Jbeta primers. Assay used: immunoSEQ multiplex PCR; TCRdb lists only in-frame clones, some missing. The sample contains more than 100,000 clones, 15% of which appear only once. Input material: PBMCs. This TCR came from a young woman in good health and CMV-seronegative. V and J are TRBV6-1 and TRBJ1-5; 7 bases align to TRBD1. CDR3 DNA: TGTGCCAGCAGTGCTGACAGGGCCGGGGGGCCCCAGCATTTT. Protein product: CASSADRAGGPQHF.